These 24 T cell receptor beta chains came from one sample sequenced in a study of blood T cell repertoires in COVID-19. The data were produced by immunoSEQ multiplex PCR, yet TCRdb's version contains in-frame clones alone and is incomplete. The data show about 200,000 clones, under 90% seen once. Sequencing was done on a sample of peripheral blood. These receptors came from a woman of 80 years or more with COVID-19, enrolled during active disease.

This clone turned up a few times. V is TRBV6-5 and J is TRBJ2-7, with D unclear. The germline V and J ends were trimmed by 0 bases and 3 bases, with 9 bases remaining between them. The CDR3 runs to 14 residues. CDR1 and CDR2 (germline): MNHEY, SVGAGI. The DNA for the CDR3 is TGTGCCAGCAGTTACTCGGGCAGCTTCTACGAGCAGTACTTC. Encoded protein: CASSYSGSFYEQYF.

The V and J genes are TRBV2 and TRBJ1-6; TRBD1 matches 9 bases. The CDR3 contains 15 residues. Germline V CDR1 and CDR2: SNHLY, FYNNEI. V lost 6 bases to trimming and J lost 9 bases; unmatched junction nucleotides: 9. CDR3 DNA: TGTGCCAGCAGCTGGGACAGGGTCTTGGGTTCACCCCTCCACTTT. Translated: CASSWDRVLGSPLHF.

This rearrangement joins TRBV6-6 to TRBJ1-5; maybe TRBD1 (6 bases). V dropped 2 bases and J dropped 16 bases, with 12 bases sitting between them. The CDR3 is made up of 11 amino acids. CDR1 is MNHNY, CDR2 SVGAGI, per germline (reference sequence). The CDR3 DNA reads as TGTGCCAGCAGTTACGGGGGGGCCACCCATTTT. Translation: CASSYGGATHF.

This chain connects TRBV5-1 to TRBJ1-2; possible D gene TRBD1, 5 bases. The germline V and J ends were trimmed by 6 bases and 5 bases, with 20 bases remaining between them. In germline, CDR1 is SGHRS, CDR2 YFSETQ. The CDR3 spans 15 residues. CDR3 residues: CASTLMGDYRYGYTF. Here the CDR3 DNA reads TGCGCCAGCACTCTAATGGGGGACTATAGATATGGCTACACCTTC.

For this clone: Other nucleotide sequences in the sample specify the same CDR3. J is TRBJ1-5 and V is TRBV5-1, with 9 nucleotides matching TRBD1. The CDR3 loop spans 15 amino acids. Germline values: CDR1 SGHRS, CDR2 YFSETQ. Trimming took 0 bases from V and 5 from J; bases not matched to a gene: 3. The CDR3 region is CASSLGGQGDQPQHF. In nucleotides, the CDR3 is TGCGCCAGCAGCTTGGGGGGACAGGGAGATCAGCCCCAGCATTTT.

Only one count was recorded for this clone. The chain recombines TRBV10-3 with TRBJ1-1; D is perhaps TRBD1 (6 bases). Between the trimmed V and J ends, which lost 7 bases and 2 bases, there was a span of 14 bases. Germline assignment: CDR1 ENHRY and CDR2 SYGVKD. The CDR3 consists of 14 residues. The CDR3 sequence: CAITPGTPNTEAFF. The CDR3 DNA sequence: TGTGCCATCACCCCCGGGACACCCAACACTGAAGCTTTCTTT.

The chain links TRBV5-5 to TRBJ1-5; D unresolved. The ends were cut back, 2 bases at V and 2 bases at J, with 11 bases in the middle. Germline loops: CDR1 SGHKS, CDR2 YYEKEE (reference sequence). The CDR3 runs to 15 residues. This CDR3 reads CASSFESSGNQPQHF. The CDR3, as DNA: TGTGCCAGCAGCTTTGAAAGCTCGGGCAATCAGCCCCAGCATTTT.

This clone is a singleton in its sample. The J gene is TRBJ2-7, the V gene TRBV6-6; 9 nucleotides match TRBD2. V shed 6 bases and J 7 bases; nucleotides not matched to a gene: 13. The CDR3 extends over 15 amino acids. Germline-derived CDR1 and CDR2 are MNHNY and SVGAGI (reference sequence). In nucleotides, the CDR3 is TGTGCCAGCAGCCCGGTGGTAGCGGGAGCCGTTGAGCAGTACTTC. Translated: CASSPVVAGAVEQYF.

This chain joins TRBV3-1 (or the pseudogene TRBV3-2) and TRBJ2-2; 10 bases line up with TRBD2. Germline loops: CDR1 LGHDT, CDR2 YNNKEL (reference sequence). Unmatched junction bases numbered 1, after V lost 3 bases and J lost 3 bases. This CDR3 has 15 residues. The CDR3 reads CASSQTSGYTGELFF. In DNA, the CDR3 is TGTGCCAGCAGCCAGACTAGCGGGTACACCGGGGAGCTGTTTTTT.

This clone was found a few times. The CDR3 protein is CASSLEGQGYSPLHF. CDR3 nucleotides: TGCGCCAGCAGCTTGGAGGGACAGGGGTATTCACCCCTCCACTTT. The rearrangement uses TRBV5-1 and TRBJ1-6, with 10 bases fitting TRBD1. CDR3 length: 15 residues. Trimming removed 0 bases from V and 8 bases from J; junction bases left unmatched: 2. The germline V gene encodes CDR1 SGHRS and CDR2 YFSETQ.

This clone was detected only once. The rearrangement joins TRBV18 to TRBJ1-5; D is unclear. Germline loops: CDR1 KGHSH, CDR2 LQKENI. Trimming shortened V by 1 base and J by 4 bases, and 11 bases separated the two germline ends. The CDR3 sequence is 15 residues long. In DNA form, the CDR3 reads TGTGCCAGCTCACCACTCGGCGGGGTAAATCAGCCCCAGCATTTT. This codes for CASSPLGGVNQPQHF.

This clone was counted once. The chain joins TRBV6-5 to TRBJ1-6; D may be TRBD1 (6 bases). Germline V gene sequence: CDR1 MNHEY, CDR2 SVGAGI. CDR3 size: 13 residues. V lost 10 bases and J lost 5, with 12 bases in between. In DNA, the CDR3 is TGTGCCATTAGGGGGGGGGATAATTCACCCCTCCACTTT. It encodes CAIRGGDNSPLHF.

The chain combines TRBV29-1 with TRBJ2-3; TRBD2 agrees at 10 bases. Germline assignment: CDR1 SQVTM and CDR2 ANQGSEA. V lost 7 bases and J lost 4; bases outside the gene matches: 8. CDR3 size: 14 residues. The CDR3: CSAVLAGKPDTQYF. In DNA form, the CDR3 reads TGCAGCGCTGTACTAGCGGGGAAACCAGATACGCAGTATTTT.

V and J are TRBV6-2 or TRBV6-3 and TRBJ2-7; 7 positions match TRBD2. Trimming removed 0 bases from V and 0 bases from J; junction bases left unmatched: 2. CDR3 length: 15 amino acids. Germline CDR1 reads MNHEY; CDR2 reads SVGEGT. The CDR3 DNA reads as TGTGCCAGCAGTTACTCCGGGGGGACCTCCTACGAGCAGTACTTC. Protein sequence: CASSYSGGTSYEQYF.

The chain employs TRBV20-1 and TRBJ1-2, with D hard to call. The CDR3 covers 11 residues. The germline V gene encodes CDR1 DFQATT and CDR2 SNEGSKA (reference sequence). Trimming removed 6 bases at V and 12 bases at J, with 17 bases between. The CDR3 spells CSARNNYGDTF. The CDR3 bases are TGCAGTGCGCGAAATAACTATGGTGACACCTTC.

V is TRBV6-5 and J is TRBJ2-2; D gene uncertain. The CDR3 totals 14 residues. V lost 7 bases to trimming and J lost 2 bases, with 11 bases between them. In germline, CDR1 is MNHEY, CDR2 SVGAGI. The CDR3 sequence: CASTLVSNTGELFF. DNA of the CDR3: TGTGCCAGCACCCTAGTTTCTAACACCGGGGAGCTGTTTTTT.

This CDR3 reads CASSPGTGRAPLHF. CDR3 nucleotide sequence: TGTGCCAGCAGTCCCGGGACAGGGAGGGCACCCCTCCACTTT. V gene TRBV27 combines with J gene TRBJ1-6; 9 nucleotides match TRBD1. CDR1 is MNHEY, CDR2 SMNVEV, per germline (reference sequence). V shed 5 bases, J shed 11 bases, and the junction held 7 bases outside the gene matches. The CDR3 covers 14 residues.

The J gene is TRBJ2-1, the V gene TRBV7-3; 8 bases agree with TRBD2. Trimming took 5 bases from V and 4 from J; bases not matched to a gene: 4. Germline V gives CDR1 SGHTA, CDR2 FQGTGA. CDR3 size: 14 residues. The CDR3 loop is CASSTGTRYNEQFF. The CDR3 DNA follows: TGTGCCAGCAGCACGGGGACTAGATACAATGAGCAGTTCTTC.

This clone was counted between two and nine times. As DNA, the CDR3 is TGTGCCATCAGTGAGGGACAGGGGGACGAGCAGTACTTC. It yields the protein CAISEGQGDEQYF. The rearrangement links TRBV10-3 to TRBJ2-7, with 10 bases lining up with TRBD1. This CDR3 is 13 amino acids long. The junction had 0 bases not matched to a gene; V was cut back by 2 bases and J by 5 bases. CDR1 and CDR2 from the germline V gene are ENHRY and SYGVKD.

This rearrangement joins TRBV9 to TRBJ2-5, with a possible D match to TRBD1 (6 bases). This CDR3 has 14 residues. Between the trimmed V and J ends, which lost 4 bases and 4 bases, there was a span of 14 bases. Germline assignment: CDR1 SGDLS and CDR2 YYNGEE. The CDR3 sequence is CASSRGQMLETQYF. The CDR3 DNA reads as TGTGCCAGCAGCCGTGGACAGATGCTAGAGACCCAGTACTTC.

This clone was counted many times. The V gene is TRBV5-1, the J gene TRBJ1-6, with D possibly matching TRBD1 (6 bases). CDR1 SGHRS and CDR2 YFSETQ come from the germline V gene. The CDR3 runs 13 residues. V lost 3 bases, J lost 5 bases, and 6 bases lay in between. The CDR3 sequence: CASSWTDNSPLHF. The CDR3 nucleotides are TGCGCCAGCAGCTGGACAGATAATTCACCCCTCCACTTT.

V usage is TRBV3-1 (or the pseudogene TRBV3-2) and J usage is TRBJ2-1, with TRBD2 as a possible D gene (5 bases). The CDR3 covers 15 residues. Trimming shortened V by 1 base and J by 9 bases, and 16 bases separated the two germline ends. The germline gives CDR1 LGHDT, CDR2 YNNKEL (reference sequence). This chain's CDR3 is CASSQAISSRGEQFF. CDR3 coding DNA: TGTGCCAGCAGCCAAGCTATATCTAGTCGGGGTGAGCAGTTCTTC.

The rearrangement uses TRBV2 and TRBJ2-5; TRBD2 aligns across 8 bases. CDR1 is SNHLY and CDR2 is FYNNEI in the germline V gene. The CDR3 sequence is 15 residues long. Trimming took 5 bases from V and 5 from J; bases not matched to a gene: 10. CDR3: CASSRKGTSGETQYF. As DNA, the CDR3 is TGTGCCAGCAGTCGGAAGGGGACTAGTGGGGAGACCCAGTACTTC.

This chain connects TRBV25-1 to TRBJ2-1, with 10 bases that match TRBD2. Germline V CDR1 and CDR2: MGHDK, SYGVNS. The V segment lost 6 bases and the J segment 0 bases; nucleotides outside the gene matches: 5. The CDR3 loop spans 16 amino acids. The CDR3 reads CASRSSSGSSYNEQFF. The CDR3 nucleotides read TGTGCCAGCAGATCCTCTAGCGGGAGCTCCTACAATGAGCAGTTCTTC.